This T cell receptor beta chain comes out of a study of identifying expanded T cells in peripheral blood. Germline assignment: CDR1 MNHNS and CDR2 SASEGT. Losses at the gene ends were 9 bases for V and 6 bases for J; bases not matched to a gene: 6. The CDR3 totals 13 residues. During the collection period, no donor immune events like infections were recorded. This clone was counted a single time. No antigen is known for it. General study points: Across healthy donors, higher total template counts meant significantly greater roughly 2-week count variance. Over approximately two and four weeks, about 15 and 19 clones changed, versus roughly 1.1 between replicates.

Libraries were prepared by immunoSEQ multiplex PCR; TCRdb keeps only in-frame clonotypes and omits some of them. The table includes some 95,000 clones, around 87% detected once. This sequence was found in a person aged 18 to 75 in good health. J is TRBJ1-5 and V is TRBV6-1, with TRBD1 matching over 9 bases. What was sequenced was blood. CDR3 protein: CASTTGGFQPQHF. The CDR3 DNA reads as TGTGCCAGTACGACAGGGGGATTTCAGCCCCAGCATTTT.